This TCR beta chain is from a study of post-analysis software for immune sequencing data. Study at large: Patients had relapsing-remitting, secondary progressive or progressive-relapsing multiple sclerosis; some lacked subtype.

Unique molecular identifiers were built into the TCR beta cDNA libraries. TCRdb reprocessed the PCR reads with MiXCR, giving one entry per CDR3 protein. The sample shows some 890,000 distinct CDR3 sequences, about 53% of them seen only once. This clonotype was observed a few times. Its antigen is unknown. General observations from the study: In patients, about 5 TRBV segments were more frequent than in controls, with TRBV5-6, TRBV5-1 and TRBV20-1 among them. People with multiple sclerosis had a significantly lower normalized Chao1 diversity than controls did.

There are 12 residues in the CDR3. The germline V gene encodes CDR1 SQVTM and CDR2 ANQGSEA. Losses at the gene ends were 5 bases for V and 6 bases for J; bases not matched to a gene: 7. This chain links TRBV29-1 with TRBJ2-7, with TRBD1 identical over 7 bases. The origin of this receptor is a girl aged 5 to 17 with multiple sclerosis. The sequenced sample was blood. The CDR3 is CSVPTGVGEQYF. The CDR3 DNA reads TGCAGCGTTCCTACAGGGGTTGGCGAGCAGTACTTC.